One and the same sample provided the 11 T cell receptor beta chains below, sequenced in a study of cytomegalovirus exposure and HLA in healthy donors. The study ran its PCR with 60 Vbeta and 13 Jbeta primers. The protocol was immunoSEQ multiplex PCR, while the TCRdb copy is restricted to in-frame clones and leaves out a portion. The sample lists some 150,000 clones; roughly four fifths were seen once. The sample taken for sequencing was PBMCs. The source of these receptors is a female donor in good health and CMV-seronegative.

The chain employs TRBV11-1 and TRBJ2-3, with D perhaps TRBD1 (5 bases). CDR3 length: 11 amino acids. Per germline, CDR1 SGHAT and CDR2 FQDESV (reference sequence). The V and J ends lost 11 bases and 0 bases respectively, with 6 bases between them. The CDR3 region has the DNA TGTGCCGCAGGGAGCACAGATACGCAGTATTTT. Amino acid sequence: CAAGSTDTQYF.

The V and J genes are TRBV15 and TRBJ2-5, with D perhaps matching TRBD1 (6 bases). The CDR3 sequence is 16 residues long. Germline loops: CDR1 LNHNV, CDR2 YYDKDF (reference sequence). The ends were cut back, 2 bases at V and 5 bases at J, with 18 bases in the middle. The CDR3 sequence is CATSRHPTGSGETQYF. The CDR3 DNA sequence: TGTGCCACCAGCAGACACCCGACAGGTTCGGGCGAGACCCAGTACTTC.

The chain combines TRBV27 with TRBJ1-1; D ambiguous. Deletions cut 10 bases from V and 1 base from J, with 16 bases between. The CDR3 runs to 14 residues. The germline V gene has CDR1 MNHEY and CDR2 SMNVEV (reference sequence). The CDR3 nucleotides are TGTGCCATCAAGGAGAGGGCGACGAACACTGAAGCTTTCTTT. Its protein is CAIKERATNTEAFF.

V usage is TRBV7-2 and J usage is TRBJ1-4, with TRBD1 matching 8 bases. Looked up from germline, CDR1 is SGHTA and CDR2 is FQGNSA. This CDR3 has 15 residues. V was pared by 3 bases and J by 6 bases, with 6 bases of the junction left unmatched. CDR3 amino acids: CASSFSGGVYEKLFF. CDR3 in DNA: TGTGCCAGCAGCTTCTCAGGGGGCGTCTATGAAAAACTGTTTTTT.

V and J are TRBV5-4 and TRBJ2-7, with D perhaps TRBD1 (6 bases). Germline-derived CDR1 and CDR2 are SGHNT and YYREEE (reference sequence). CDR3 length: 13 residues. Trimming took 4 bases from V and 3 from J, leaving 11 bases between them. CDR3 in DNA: TGTGCCAGCAGCGTTACAGGGTTCTACGAGCAGTACTTC. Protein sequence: CASSVTGFYEQYF.

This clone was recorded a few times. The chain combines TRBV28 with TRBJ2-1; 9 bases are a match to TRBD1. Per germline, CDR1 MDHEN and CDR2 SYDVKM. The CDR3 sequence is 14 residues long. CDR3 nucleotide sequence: TGTGTAACCCGGGACAGGGTAAATTTTAATGAGCAGTTCTTC. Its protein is CVTRDRVNFNEQFF.

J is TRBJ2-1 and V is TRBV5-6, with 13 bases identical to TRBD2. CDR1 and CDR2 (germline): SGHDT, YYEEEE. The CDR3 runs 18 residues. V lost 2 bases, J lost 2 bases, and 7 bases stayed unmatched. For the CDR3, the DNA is TGTGCCAGCAGCTTAGGACTAGCGGGAGCGCAAACCTACAATGAGCAGTTCTTC. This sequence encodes CASSLGLAGAQTYNEQFF.

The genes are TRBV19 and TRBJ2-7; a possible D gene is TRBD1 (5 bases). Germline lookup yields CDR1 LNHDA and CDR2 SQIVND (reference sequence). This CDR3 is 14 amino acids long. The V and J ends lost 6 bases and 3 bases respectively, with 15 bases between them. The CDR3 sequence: CASRPRVGIYEQYF. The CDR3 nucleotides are TGTGCCAGTAGGCCCAGGGTAGGGATCTACGAGCAGTACTTC.

This CDR3 is CAGSLDRDNTEAFF. The DNA for the CDR3 is TGTGCCGGATCCCTTGACAGGGACAACACTGAAGCTTTCTTT. V and J are TRBV30 and TRBJ1-1; TRBD1 agrees at 7 bases. CDR3 length: 14 amino acids. Germline loops: CDR1 GTSNPN, CDR2 SVGIG (reference sequence). J lost 2 bases, V lost 8 bases, and 11 bases had no gene match.

DNA of the CDR3: TGTGCCAGCAGTACTCCTGGACAGGGGGTTACCTACGAGCAGTACTTC. Its translation: CASSTPGQGVTYEQYF. The genes are TRBV6-6 and TRBJ2-7, with 10 bases aligning to TRBD1. V was clipped by 5 bases and J by 2 bases; unmatched bases: 9. The CDR3 runs 16 residues. The germline CDR1 and CDR2 sequences are MNHNY and SVGAGI (reference sequence).

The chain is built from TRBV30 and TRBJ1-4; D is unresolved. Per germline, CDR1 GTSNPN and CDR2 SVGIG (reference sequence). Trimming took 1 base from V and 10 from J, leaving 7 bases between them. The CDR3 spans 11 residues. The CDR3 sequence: CAWSAPRKLFF. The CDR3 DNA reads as TGTGCCTGGAGTGCCCCGCGAAAACTGTTTTTT.